A selection of T cell receptor beta chains follows, all from one sample in a study of cytomegalovirus exposure and HLA in healthy donors. The assay was immunoSEQ multiplex PCR, and TCRdb's table has in-frame clones only and misses some. Seen here are 100,000 or so clones, 70% to 85% observed once, and the top ten hold approximately 5.3%. The sequencing sample was made of PBMCs. The receptors were sampled from a man aged 25-40 years in good health and CMV-seropositive. Each CDR3 is given with its conserved first and last residue. A D gene is named only where the DNA matches it firmly. Only part of the rows carry a size: once, few, many, or a class if the clone is expanded.

CDR3 DNA,CDR3 protein,J gene,clone size,V gene,D gene
TGTGCCAGCAGCTTTGGGACAGGGGGTGTTGAAGCTTTCTTT,CASSFGTGGVEAFF,TRBJ1-1,.,TRBV11-2,TRBD1
TGCAGCGTTGAAATCGGAGGTCAGCCCCAGCATTTT,CSVEIGGQPQHF,TRBJ1-5,.,TRBV29-1,.
TGCGCCAGCAGCACGACAGGCAGCGGCTACACCTTC,CASSTTGSGYTF,TRBJ1-2,.,TRBV5-1,.
TGCGCCAGCAGCTTAGACATGGCGAAAAGTAACTATGGCTACACCTTC,CASSLDMAKSNYGYTF,TRBJ1-2,.,TRBV4-1,.
TGCGCCAGCAGCCCCGGACAGGGTTTCAATGAGCAGTTCTTC,CASSPGQGFNEQFF,TRBJ2-1,few,TRBV5-1,TRBD1
TGTGCCAGCAGCTCGACAGATATCTATGGCTACACCTTC,CASSSTDIYGYTF,TRBJ1-2,.,TRBV11-2,.
TGTGCCAGCAGCCAAGATGGCGGCGGGGGGGATCCTAGGGCCAACGTCCTGACTTTC,CASSQDGGGGDPRANVLTF,TRBJ2-6,few,TRBV4-2,TRBD2
TGTGCCACCCGGGACATCTCCTACGAGCAGTACTTC,CATRDISYEQYF,TRBJ2-7,few,TRBV6-6,.
TGTGCCACCAGCAGAGAATCCGGGAGGAGGGATGAGCAGTTCTTC,CATSRESGRRDEQFF,TRBJ2-1,.,TRBV15,TRBD2
TGTGCCAGCAGCGTAGGAACTTACACCGGGGAGCTGTTTTTT,CASSVGTYTGELFF,TRBJ2-2,few,TRBV9,.
TGTGCCATCAAGGGGGCCGAGGAGACCCAGTACTTC,CAIKGAEETQYF,TRBJ2-5,.,TRBV10-3,TRBD1
TGTGCCAGCAGCCCCCTACAGGGCGGTGGCTACACCTTC,CASSPLQGGGYTF,TRBJ1-2,.,TRBV7-2,.
TGTGCCAGCAGCCCTATCTCGTATAGCACTGAAGCTTTCTTT,CASSPISYSTEAFF,TRBJ1-1,.,TRBV7-8,.
TGTGCCAGCAGTGAACAGGGCTTAACTGAAGCTTTCTTT,CASSEQGLTEAFF,TRBJ1-1,.,TRBV6-1,.
TGTGCCAGCAGCTTGGGGCCCCTTGGCACTGAAGCTTTCTTT,CASSLGPLGTEAFF,TRBJ1-1,.,TRBV5-4,.
TGCGCCAGCAGCCAAGATGGACTACTTGCGGACCAGTACTTC,CASSQDGLLADQYF,TRBJ2-5,few,TRBV4-1,.
TGTGCTCCGGGGACTAGCGGGAGGGGGGACTACGAGCAGTACTTC,CAPGTSGRGDYEQYF,TRBJ2-7,.,TRBV12-1,.
TGCGCCAGCAGTGAGTGGAGGGGCGGTGAAGCTTTCTTT,CASSEWRGGEAFF,TRBJ1-1,few,TRBV10-2,.
TGTGCCAGCGGCGGGACAGGAAACAATGAGCAGTTCTTC,CASGGTGNNEQFF,TRBJ2-1,.,TRBV27,TRBD1
TGTGCCAGCAGCCGGACAGGACCTTATGGCTACACCTTC,CASSRTGPYGYTF,TRBJ1-2,medium-sized,TRBV7-9,TRBD1
TGTGCCAGCAGCTTAATGGTAGCTAGCACAGATACGCAGTATTTT,CASSLMVASTDTQYF,TRBJ2-3,few,TRBV11-2,.
TGTGCCAGCAGTCGTTACCGGGACAGGGGGTCCGACAAGTATTTT,CASSRYRDRGSDKYF,TRBJ2-3,.,TRBV27,TRBD1
TGTGCCAGCAGCTTAAAAGCCTGGAGGTCTGAAGCTTTCTTT,CASSLKAWRSEAFF,TRBJ1-1,.,TRBV13,.
TGCAGCGTTGTAGGGACAGGGGGATTTAACACTGAAGCTTTCTTT,CSVVGTGGFNTEAFF,TRBJ1-1,.,TRBV29-1,TRBD1
TGTGCCAGCAGCTTGGAGGCGGCCCACTCCTATAATTCACCCCTCCACTTT,CASSLEAAHSYNSPLHF,TRBJ1-6,few,TRBV5-4,.
TGCGCCAGCAGCTTGGGTAGCGGGAGTAGCACAGATACGCAGTATTTT,CASSLGSGSSTDTQYF,TRBJ2-3,.,TRBV5-1,TRBD2
TGCAGCGTTGAAGGACCCCGACACACAGATACGCAGTATTTT,CSVEGPRHTDTQYF,TRBJ2-3,.,TRBV29-1,.
TGTGCCAGCTCACCACCGGCGACGGGAGAGACCCAGTACTTC,CASSPPATGETQYF,TRBJ2-5,once,TRBV18,.
TGTGCCAGCAGCTTATCTGGACAGGGAGGCAATCAGCCCCAGCATTTT,CASSLSGQGGNQPQHF,TRBJ1-5,.,TRBV7-8,TRBD1
TGTGCCAGCAGTTACTCGTCTCCAGGGGGCTATGGCTACACCTTC,CASSYSSPGGYGYTF,TRBJ1-2,.,TRBV6-5,TRBD1
TGTGCCAGCAGCCCTCAGGGGTATAGCAATCAGCCCCAGCATTTT,CASSPQGYSNQPQHF,TRBJ1-5,.,TRBV7-9,.
TGTGCCAGCAGTGAATCCCTAGATTTGGAAGAGAATGAGCAGTTCTTC,CASSESLDLEENEQFF,TRBJ2-1,.,TRBV2,.
TGCGCCAGCAGCTTGGAACAGGGATTCACTGAAGCTTTCTTT,CASSLEQGFTEAFF,TRBJ1-1,.,TRBV5-1,.
TGTGCCAGCAGTGATGTAGCGGGAGGGCCTGGAGATACGCAGTATTTT,CASSDVAGGPGDTQYF,TRBJ2-3,.,TRBV6-1,TRBD2
TGTGCCAGCGGGACATCCTACGAGCAGTACTTC,CASGTSYEQYF,TRBJ2-7,.,TRBV9,.
TGCGCCAGCAGCTTGGACAGGGGGCATAGTGAGCAGTTCTTC,CASSLDRGHSEQFF,TRBJ2-1,few,TRBV5-1,TRBD1
TGTGCCAGCAGCTCCGGACAGGGCAGGTACGAGCAGTACTTC,CASSSGQGRYEQYF,TRBJ2-7,.,TRBV7-3,TRBD1
TGTGCCAGCAGCGCTACAGGGGACTGGGGCTACACCTTC,CASSATGDWGYTF,TRBJ1-2,.,TRBV5-6,TRBD1
TGTGCCAGCAGCGAGGACGGGGTAAACACTGAAGCTTTCTTT,CASSEDGVNTEAFF,TRBJ1-1,.,TRBV9,.
TGTGCCAGCAAAGGGGGCGCTTTCCATCCGCAGTATTTT,CASKGGAFHPQYF,TRBJ2-3,.,TRBV6-5,TRBD1
TGTGCCAGCAGGCCCCGACAGGCAACTAATGAAAAACTGTTTTTT,CASRPRQATNEKLFF,TRBJ1-4,few,TRBV7-2,.
TGTGCCAGTAGTATAGGGCCGGGACTAGCGGGTGGAGAGACCCAGTACTTC,CASSIGPGLAGGETQYF,TRBJ2-5,.,TRBV19,TRBD2
TGCGCCAGCAGCTTGTCTGGGTTTGAGGTGTACGAGCAGTACTTC,CASSLSGFEVYEQYF,TRBJ2-7,.,TRBV5-1,.
TGTGCCAGCAGCCAAGTTACCGAGGGGGCTGGTGGCTACACCTTC,CASSQVTEGAGGYTF,TRBJ1-2,once,TRBV4-2,TRBD1
TGTGCCAGCAGTTACAGGGCTCGAGAGCAGTACTTC,CASSYRAREQYF,TRBJ2-7,.,TRBV7-9,.
TGTGCCAGCAGCTTAGTTGGAGGGGGCGATGGCTACACCTTC,CASSLVGGGDGYTF,TRBJ1-2,.,TRBV7-8,TRBD1
TGTGCCAGCAGCCTCGACAGGGGGTACGAGCAGTACTTC,CASSLDRGYEQYF,TRBJ2-7,.,TRBV7-3,TRBD1
TGTGCCAGCAGCTTGGGGCCCGGATCGGCGGGTGGCTACACCTTC,CASSLGPGSAGGYTF,TRBJ1-2,.,TRBV5-4,.
TGCGCCAGCAGCCCACAGACAGGGATTGGCGAAAAACTGTTTTTT,CASSPQTGIGEKLFF,TRBJ1-4,.,TRBV5-1,TRBD1
TGTGCCAGCAGAAAGAGACAGGGGGCGCGTGAAAAACTGTTTTTT,CASRKRQGAREKLFF,TRBJ1-4,few,TRBV6-5,TRBD1
TGTGCCAGCAGCTTGGAACTAAACTACGAGCAGTACTTC,CASSLELNYEQYF,TRBJ2-7,.,TRBV5-4,.
TGTTCCAGCAGCTCTACTTACGATACGCAGTATTTT,CSSSSTYDTQYF,TRBJ2-3,few,TRBV7-9,.
TGTGCCATCAGTGCCTCCGGGACAGGTGTCCAGTTCTTC,CAISASGTGVQFF,TRBJ2-1,.,TRBV10-3,TRBD1